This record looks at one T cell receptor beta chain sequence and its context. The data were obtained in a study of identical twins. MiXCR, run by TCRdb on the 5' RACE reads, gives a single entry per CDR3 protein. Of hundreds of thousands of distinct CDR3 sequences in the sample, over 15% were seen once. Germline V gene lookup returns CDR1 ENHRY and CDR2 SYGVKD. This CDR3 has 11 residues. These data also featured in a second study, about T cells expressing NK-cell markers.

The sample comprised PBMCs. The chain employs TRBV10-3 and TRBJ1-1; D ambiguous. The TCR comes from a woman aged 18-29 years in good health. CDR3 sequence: CATGNRTEAFF. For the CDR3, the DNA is TGTGCGACCGGCAATAGGACTGAAGCTTTCTTT.